These T cell receptor beta chains were read from a single sample in a study of cytomegalovirus exposure and HLA in healthy donors. The repertoire was sequenced with immunoSEQ multiplex PCR; TCRdb's copy has only in-frame clones and lacks some. This table holds about 66,000 clones, roughly 96% found once. Sample: PBMCs. The receptor source for this set is a man aged 18 to 35 in good health and CMV-seronegative. Both conserved end residues are part of each CDR3. D genes are given only for firm matches. Only some rows state a clone size, as once, few, many or a class for expanded clones.

V,J,D,size,DNA,CDR3
TRBV4-1,TRBJ2-3,TRBD1,few,TGCGCCAGCAGCAAGAATAGAATATTGGACAGGGAGACAGATACGCAGTATTTT,CASSKNRILDRETDTQYF
TRBV2,TRBJ2-3,NA,NA,TGTGCCAGCAGACGACTGGGGGGGGCAGGTGTGGATACGCAGTATTTT,CASRRLGGAGVDTQYF
TRBV5-1,TRBJ2-1,TRBD2,NA,TGCGCCAGCAGCTTGGCGGCCTTGGTAGCGGGACGCTCCTACAATGAGCAGTTCTTC,CASSLAALVAGRSYNEQFF
TRBV2,TRBJ1-4,TRBD1,NA,TGTGCCACTCTCCCGGAGACAGGGGGCGAAAAACTGTTTTTT,CATLPETGGEKLFF
TRBV10-1,TRBJ2-7,NA,once,TGCGCCAGCAGTGAGGGGAAGGGGTTGTCCTACGAGCAGTACTTC,CASSEGKGLSYEQYF
TRBV7-9,TRBJ2-5,TRBD1,NA,TGTGCCAGCAGCGCGGGACAGGGGCAAGAGACCCAGTACTTC,CASSAGQGQETQYF
TRBV5-1,TRBJ2-5,TRBD1,NA,TGCGCCAGCAGCGCCCAGGGGGCGGGAGAGACCCAGTACTTC,CASSAQGAGETQYF
TRBV2,TRBJ2-5,NA,NA,TGTGCCAGCAGTGATGTGGGAGTGGGTAAAGAGACCCAGTACTTC,CASSDVGVGKETQYF
TRBV7-2,TRBJ2-7,NA,NA,TGTGCCAGCAGGTCAATCGGGTACGAGCAGTACTTC,CASRSIGYEQYF
TRBV9,TRBJ2-5,NA,NA,TGTGCCAGCACCGCCCGGGGGCAAGAGACCCAGTACTTC,CASTARGQETQYF
TRBV18,TRBJ2-5,NA,NA,TGTGCCAGCTCACCACTCACAGATAGCCAAGAGACCCAGTACTTC,CASSPLTDSQETQYF
TRBV5-1,TRBJ2-1,NA,NA,TGCGCCAGCAGCTTGGCGGGCTCCTACAATGAGCAGTTCTTC,CASSLAGSYNEQFF
TRBV19,TRBJ2-3,TRBD1,NA,TGTGCCAGTAGCCTAGGGACAGCCAGCACAGATACGCAGTATTTT,CASSLGTASTDTQYF
TRBV2,TRBJ1-5,NA,NA,TGTGCCAGCGGCGGGACCGGGACGGGTAATCAGCCCCAGCATTTT,CASGGTGTGNQPQHF
TRBV20-1,TRBJ2-5,NA,NA,TGCAGTGGGGCCCGGGAGACCCAGTACTTC,CSGARETQYF
TRBV19,TRBJ2-3,NA,NA,TGTGCCAGTAAGCCGGGGTCAGGAGCAGATACGCAGTATTTT,CASKPGSGADTQYF
TRBV6-5,TRBJ2-1,NA,NA,TGTGCCAGCAGTTACTCGAGAGTTTCTGAGCAGTTCTTC,CASSYSRVSEQFF
TRBV7-2,TRBJ2-5,NA,NA,TGTGCCAGCAGCCGTCGGGAGGGGGCCGGAGAGACCCAGTACTTC,CASSRREGAGETQYF
TRBV30,TRBJ2-1,NA,NA,TGTGCCTGGAGTGCGGAGACCTACAATGAGCAGTTCTTC,CAWSAETYNEQFF
TRBV6-5,TRBJ2-1,TRBD2,NA,TGTGCCAGCAGCAATAGCGGGTATAACTACAATGAGCAGTTCTTC,CASSNSGYNYNEQFF
TRBV7-6,TRBJ1-4,NA,NA,TGTGCCAGCAGCGTTTTGGACAGAGAAAAACTGTTTTTT,CASSVLDREKLFF
TRBV9,TRBJ1-2,NA,NA,TGTGCCAGCAGCCCCCGGGGTTCGGGCCTCCCTATTGGCTACACCTTC,CASSPRGSGLPIGYTF
TRBV27,TRBJ2-7,TRBD2,NA,TGTGCCAGCACCTCCGGGACTAGCGGCGTCTACGAGCAGTACTTC,CASTSGTSGVYEQYF
TRBV5-4,TRBJ2-3,NA,NA,TGTGCCAGCAGCACGGACTCCACAGATACGCAGTATTTT,CASSTDSTDTQYF
TRBV5-1,TRBJ1-4,TRBD1,NA,TGCGCCAGCAGATCCCAGGGGGCGCGAACTAATGAAAAACTGTTTTTT,CASRSQGARTNEKLFF
TRBV9,TRBJ2-1,TRBD2,NA,TGTGCCAGCAGCGCCCGTATCGCCAGTTTAGCGGGAGGGCCCTACAATGAGCAGTTCTTC,CASSARIASLAGGPYNEQFF
TRBV28,TRBJ1-5,NA,NA,TGTGCCAGCAGTCCCGTAGGAGGCAATCAGCCCCAGCATTTT,CASSPVGGNQPQHF
TRBV5-1,TRBJ1-3,TRBD1,NA,TGCGCCAGCAGCTGGACCGGGACAGGGGAGGTTGGAAACACCATATATTTT,CASSWTGTGEVGNTIYF
TRBV30,TRBJ1-2,NA,NA,TGTGCCTGGTCAAGACAGGATCGGGGTTATGGCTACACCTTC,CAWSRQDRGYGYTF
TRBV7-9,TRBJ2-7,TRBD1,NA,TGTGCCAGCAGCGGACCGGGACAGGGGGCGTACGAGCAGTACTTC,CASSGPGQGAYEQYF
TRBV7-3,TRBJ1-4,TRBD1,NA,TGTGCCAGCAGCTCCAACAGGGGAAGCGATGAAAAACTGTTTTTT,CASSSNRGSDEKLFF
TRBV7-6,TRBJ1-2,NA,NA,TGTGCCAGCAGCCCACTATCTCTGGACAGTAACTATGGCTACACCTTC,CASSPLSLDSNYGYTF
TRBV7-8,TRBJ1-1,NA,few,TGTGCCAGCAGCGTCTCCAGGGTTGGGGCCTTAATGAACACTGAAGCTTTCTTT,CASSVSRVGALMNTEAFF
TRBV5-1,TRBJ1-1,NA,NA,TGCGCCAGCTCGTGGGAGCCCATGAACACTGAAGCTTTCTTT,CASSWEPMNTEAFF
TRBV2,TRBJ2-1,TRBD2,NA,TGTGCCAGCAGGGAGACTAGCGGGAGTGTCCATGAGCAGTTCTTC,CASRETSGSVHEQFF
TRBV4-1,TRBJ2-7,TRBD1,NA,TGCGCCAGCAGCCAAGCCACAGGGGACGAGCAGTACTTC,CASSQATGDEQYF
TRBV25-1,TRBJ2-2,NA,NA,TGTGCCAGCAGTGAACTACAGGGTACGACCGGGGAGCTGTTTTTT,CASSELQGTTGELFF
TRBV30,TRBJ2-1,NA,NA,TGTGCCTGGAGTGTACTTCCTGACAATGAGCAGTTCTTC,CAWSVLPDNEQFF
TRBV7-3,TRBJ2-7,TRBD2,NA,TGTGCCAGCAGCTTAACAGGACTAGCGGGAGTAGGAGGGGAGCAGTACTTC,CASSLTGLAGVGGEQYF
TRBV19,TRBJ2-7,NA,once,TGTGCCAGTAGTATACCGTGCGAGCAGTACTTC,CASSIPCEQYF
TRBV5-1,TRBJ2-7,TRBD1,NA,TGCGCCAGCAGCCAGGGACAGGGTTACTACGAGCAGTACTTC,CASSQGQGYYEQYF
TRBV7-2,TRBJ1-4,TRBD1,NA,TGTGCCAGCAGCTTAGTAGGGACAGGGGGTGAAAAACTGTTTTTT,CASSLVGTGGEKLFF
TRBV15,TRBJ2-7,NA,NA,TGTGCCACCAGCGGGGAGGGGGACTACGAGCAGTACTTC,CATSGEGDYEQYF
TRBV6-6,TRBJ2-1,NA,NA,TGTGCCAGCAGTCCCGGACAGTACAATGAGCAGTTCTTC,CASSPGQYNEQFF